What follows are 22 T cell receptor beta chains derived from one specimen sequenced in a study of T cell responses to AZD1222 COVID-19 vaccine. Assay: immunoSEQ multiplex PCR; the TCRdb copy retains only in-frame clones and omits some. This sample carries tens of thousands of clones, 70% to 90% of them seen once, and the ten largest clones take more than 25%. The source was peripheral blood, collected 28 days after the second AZD1222 dose. These receptors were obtained from an adult who received the AZD1222 COVID-19 vaccine.

The V call is TRBV29-1, the J call TRBJ2-5; 7 nucleotides line up with TRBD2. The CDR3 contains 13 residues. With 4 bases clipped from V and 5 bases from J, the junction kept 7 bases outside the gene matches. CDR1 and CDR2 (germline): SQVTM, ANQGSEA. In DNA, the CDR3 is TGCAGCGTTGTGGGCGGGAGAAGGGAGACCCAGTACTTC. This codes for CSVVGGRRETQYF.

CDR3 amino acids: CASSVAGRLHTF. The CDR3 DNA sequence: TGTGCCAGCAGCGTAGCTGGACGGCTCCATACCTTC. The chain carries TRBV9 and TRBJ1-2; D is undetermined. This CDR3 is 12 amino acids long. Trimming shortened V by 0 bases and J by 14 bases, and 14 bases separated the two germline ends. Germline CDR1 and CDR2: SGDLS and YYNGEE.

The chain recombines TRBV4-1 with TRBJ2-7; D not certain. Trimming stripped 0 bases from V and 7 bases from J, with 4 bases between. CDR3 size: 11 residues. Germline V gene data show CDR1 as MGHRA and CDR2 as YSYEKL. The CDR3 loop reads CASSQDREQYF. In DNA form, the CDR3 reads TGCGCCAGCAGCCAAGATAGAGAGCAGTACTTC.

The chain has TRBV5-6 and TRBJ2-2; tentatively, D is TRBD2 (5 bases). V was shortened by 2 bases and J by 9 bases, with 8 bases between the two germline ends. Germline V gives CDR1 SGHDT, CDR2 YYEEEE. This CDR3 comprises 12 residues. CDR3 protein: CASSFQDWELFF. The CDR3 DNA reads as TGTGCCAGCAGCTTTCAGGACTGGGAGCTGTTTTTT.

This sequence joins TRBV2 and TRBJ1-3, with D uncertain. With 11 bases removed from V and 3 bases from J, the gap between germline ends came to 14 bases. The CDR3 has 13 amino acids. Germline assignment: CDR1 SNHLY and CDR2 FYNNEI. CDR3 in DNA: TGTGCCTGCATCTCTTGGAATGGAAACACCATATATTTT. Encoded protein: CACISWNGNTIYF.

The CDR3 spells CASTKYGIDTQYF. CDR3 nucleotide sequence: TGTGCCAGCACCAAATATGGGATAGATACGCAGTATTTT. The genes are TRBV7-9 and TRBJ2-3, with D hard to call. The length of the CDR3 is 13 residues. Deletions cut 7 bases from V and 5 bases from J, with 13 bases between. Germline V lookup: CDR1 SEHNR, CDR2 FQNEAQ (reference sequence).

The chain employs TRBV7-2 and TRBJ2-7; possibly TRBD2 for D (7 bases). This CDR3 contains 14 residues. The V gene's germline CDR1 is SGHTA and CDR2 FQGNSA. With 2 bases removed from V and 6 bases from J, the gap between germline ends came to 14 bases. CDR3 protein: CASSLSWGGGEQYF. CDR3 DNA: TGTGCCAGCAGCTTAAGTTGGGGGGGCGGCGAGCAGTACTTC.

The gene calls are TRBV28 and TRBJ1-2; the D is unclear. Germline V gives CDR1 MDHEN, CDR2 SYDVKM. Deletions cut 6 bases from V and 5 bases from J, with 13 bases between. This CDR3 has 13 residues. CDR3 in DNA: TGTGCCAGCAGCCGTCCACAGATGTATGGCTACACCTTC. Translating gives CASSRPQMYGYTF.

V gene TRBV5-1 combines with J gene TRBJ2-5, with D perhaps TRBD2 (6 bases). CDR3 length: 15 residues. V was cut by 0 bases and J by 4 bases, with 13 bases left in between. CDR1 is SGHRS and CDR2 is YFSETQ in the germline V gene. CDR3 region: CASSLEGREVETQYF. DNA of the CDR3: TGCGCCAGCAGCTTGGAGGGCAGGGAGGTAGAGACCCAGTACTTC. Full variable domain (rest looked up from reference TRBV5-1 and TRBJ2-5): KAGVTQTPRYLIKTRGQQVTLSCSPISGHRSVSWYQQTPGQGLQFLFEYFSETQRNKGNFPGRFSGRQFSNSRSEMNVSTLELGDSALYLCASSLEGREVETQYFGPGTRLLVL.

This clone was seen only once. The chain recombines TRBV27 with TRBJ1-4; D call uncertain. V was shortened by 10 bases and J by 5 bases, with 11 bases between the two germline ends. This CDR3 is built from 12 residues. Germline V gene lookup returns CDR1 MNHEY and CDR2 SMNVEV (reference sequence). Written as DNA, the CDR3 is TGTGCCACCCGTGGTGGCAATGAAAAACTGTTTTTT. It translates to CATRGGNEKLFF. The entire variable domain, with the rest obtained from reference TRBV27 and TRBJ1-4, is as follows: EAQVTQNPRYLITVTGKKLTVTCSQNMNHEYMSWYRQDPGLGLRQIYYSMNVEVTDKGDVPEGYKVSRKEKRNFPLILESPSPNQTSLYFCATRGGNEKLFFGSGTQLSVL.

The rearrangement links TRBV21-1 to TRBJ2-3; the listed D gene, TRBD2, was not tested against the DNA. TRBV21-1 is annotated as a pseudogene. This CDR3 is built from 17 residues. CDR3 nucleotides: TGTGCCAGCAGGAGCGGGGGACTAGCGGGGCACGTGAATACGCAGTATTTT. Its translation is CASRSGGLAGHVNTQYF.

The V and J genes are TRBV18 and TRBJ1-2; D call uncertain. CDR1 and CDR2 from the germline V gene are KGHSH and LQKENI. V was shortened by 3 bases and J by 9 bases, with 17 bases between the two germline ends. The CDR3 runs 14 residues. For the CDR3, the DNA is TGTGCCAGCTCACCGCAAGCCGTGGAGTGGAGCTACACCTTC. It encodes CASSPQAVEWSYTF.

V is TRBV7-2 and J is TRBJ1-1; TRBD1 matches at 9 bases. Germline CDR1 is SGHTA and CDR2 is FQGNSA. The CDR3 extends over 15 amino acids. J was trimmed by 1 base and V by 5 bases; bases with no gene match: 5. The CDR3 DNA follows: TGTGCCAGCAGCGCGGACAGGGGATGGAACACTGAAGCTTTCTTT. Amino acids: CASSADRGWNTEAFF.

V is TRBV7-9 and J is TRBJ2-7; the match to TRBD2 covers 7 bases. The CDR3 runs to 17 residues. The V segment lost 2 bases and the J segment 3 bases; nucleotides outside the gene matches: 13. Germline CDR1 and CDR2: SEHNR and FQNEAQ (reference sequence). The CDR3 sequence is CASSLQTAGADGYEQYF. In DNA form, the CDR3 reads TGTGCCAGCAGCTTACAGACGGCGGGAGCGGATGGCTACGAGCAGTACTTC.

The chain links TRBV4-2 to TRBJ1-1, with a weak D call TRBD1 (6 bases). CDR1 LGHNA and CDR2 YNFKEQ come from the germline V gene. V shed 4 bases and J shed 4 bases, with 10 bases lying between them. The CDR3 has 13 residues. CDR3 nucleotides: TGTGCCAGCAGCCTCCAGGGGAGCACTGAAGCTTTCTTT. Translating gives CASSLQGSTEAFF.

Many counts were recorded for this clone. V gene TRBV28 combines with J gene TRBJ2-2; D is perhaps TRBD2 (6 bases). Looked up from germline, CDR1 is MDHEN and CDR2 is SYDVKM. V dropped 5 bases and J dropped 4 bases, with 11 bases sitting between them. The CDR3 totals 14 residues. The CDR3 loop is CASSLGTLTGELFF. CDR3 coding DNA: TGTGCCAGCAGTCTCGGGACTCTCACCGGGGAGCTGTTTTTT.

The chain recombines TRBV6-5 with TRBJ2-1; a weak D match, TRBD1 (6 bases). Trimming removed 0 bases at V and 9 bases at J, with 18 bases between. The CDR3 is 16 residues long. The germline V gene encodes CDR1 MNHEY and CDR2 SVGAGI. In DNA form, the CDR3 reads TGTGCCAGCAGTTACTCAGGGGGAGCTGCCACCCCTGAGCAGTTCTTC. This translates into CASSYSGGAATPEQFF.

The chain is built from TRBV18 and TRBJ2-3; D is unresolved. V was clipped by 6 bases and J by 5 bases, with 12 bases between them. The germline gives CDR1 KGHSH, CDR2 LQKENI. The CDR3 has 13 amino acids. The CDR3 loop is CASSPDRGDTQYF. CDR3 DNA: TGTGCCAGCTCTCCTGACCGTGGAGATACGCAGTATTTT.

The chain joins TRBV10-3 to TRBJ1-1; tentative D call: TRBD1 (5 bases). This CDR3 is 13 amino acids long. With 7 bases removed from V and 10 bases from J, the gap between germline ends came to 19 bases. Germline-derived CDR1 and CDR2 are ENHRY and SYGVKD. DNA of the CDR3: TGTGCCATCACGTCGGGACGGTCCGAGGGAGCTTTCTTT. This sequence encodes CAITSGRSEGAFF.

V and J are TRBV18 and TRBJ1-2; D is unresolved. The V gene's germline CDR1 is KGHSH and CDR2 LQKENI. Between the trimmed V and J ends, which lost 0 bases and 2 bases, there was a span of 13 bases. This CDR3 comprises 16 residues. CDR3 region: CASSPPLSRENYGYTF. CDR3 coding DNA: TGTGCCAGCTCACCACCCCTGAGTAGAGAAAACTATGGCTACACCTTC.

The chain links TRBV15 to TRBJ2-7, with D unresolved. Germline CDR1 reads LNHNV; CDR2 reads YYDKDF (reference sequence). This CDR3 comprises 13 residues. Trimming stripped 0 bases from V and 3 bases from J, with 6 bases between. The DNA of the CDR3 is TGTGCCACCAGCAGAGACTTGGGCTACGAGCAGTACTTC. The encoded protein is CATSRDLGYEQYF.

The rearrangement links TRBV5-1 to TRBJ1-1; D may be TRBD1 (5 bases). CDR1 and CDR2 from the germline V gene are SGHRS and YFSETQ. The CDR3 consists of 14 residues. V lost 0 bases, J lost 5 bases, and 11 bases lay in between. The CDR3 loop reads CASSLAKGWTEAFF. CDR3 sequence (DNA): TGCGCCAGCAGCTTGGCCAAGGGGTGGACTGAAGCTTTCTTT.